Below are 32 T cell receptor beta chains sequenced from a single sample in a study of beta chain features in type 1 diabetes. cDNA synthesis used the whole RNA isolate, giving expressed TCRB sequences. The table came from immunoSEQ multiplex PCR; TCRdb's copy has only in-frame clones and leaves some out. The table shows 600,000 to 750,000 clones, with 9.5% to 15% occurring only once. Their cognate antigens are unknown. Study-wide results and limits: Moderate yet significant TCRB CDR3 shortening was seen in Type 1 diabetes patients in all four CD4+ subsets.

Sample: naive CD4+ T cells from blood. These receptors came from a man under 40 with type 1 diabetes.

The chain recombines TRBV6-5 with TRBJ2-7; D not resolved. CDR1 is MNHEY, CDR2 SVGAGI, per germline. This CDR3 has 15 amino acids. The V end was cut by 0 bases, the J end by 4 bases, with 13 bases between. CDR3 nucleotides: TGTGCCAGCAGTTACTCGACCGGTTCATTGTACGAGCAGTACTTC. Its translation is CASSYSTGSLYEQYF.

The sample holds a few counts of this clone. The gene calls are TRBV4-3 and TRBJ2-1; D perhaps matches TRBD1 (6 bases). V lost 5 bases and J 5 bases, leaving 16 bases between the germline ends. The germline gives CDR1 LGHNA, CDR2 YSLEER. CDR3 length: 15 amino acids. CDR3 loop: CASSKLQGVDNEQFF. The CDR3 DNA is TGCGCCAGCAGCAAACTACAGGGCGTCGACAATGAGCAGTTCTTC.

The chain joins TRBV6-6 to TRBJ1-5; 8 bases agree with TRBD1. Germline loops: CDR1 MNHNY, CDR2 SVGAGI (reference sequence). Losses at the gene ends were 5 bases for V and 5 bases for J; bases not matched to a gene: 8. This CDR3 region has 15 residues. As DNA, the CDR3 is TGTGCCAGCAGTCAACAGGGGGATGGGTATCAGCCCCAGCATTTT. Translation: CASSQQGDGYQPQHF.

The V call is TRBV2, the J call TRBJ2-7; D possibly corresponds to TRBD1 (6 bases). This CDR3 is 15 amino acids long. V lost 3 bases to trimming and J lost 2 bases, with 14 bases between them. The germline V gene has CDR1 SNHLY and CDR2 FYNNEI. CDR3 sequence reads: CASSEEQGGPYEQYF. As DNA, the CDR3 is TGTGCCAGCAGTGAGGAACAGGGTGGTCCCTACGAGCAGTACTTC.

The V gene is TRBV10-3, the J gene TRBJ2-7; 9 nucleotides align to TRBD1. V lost 7 bases, J lost 7 bases, and 5 bases stayed unmatched. The germline V gene has CDR1 ENHRY and CDR2 SYGVKD. CDR3 length: 12 amino acids. For the CDR3, the DNA is TGTGCCATCAAGACAGGGGGTTGGGAGCAGTACTTC. Translated, it gives CAIKTGGWEQYF.

The chain uses TRBV29-1 and TRBJ2-1; 12 bases fit TRBD2. The V gene's germline CDR1 is SQVTM and CDR2 ANQGSEA. The CDR3 runs 14 residues. J gave up 9 bases and V 4 bases, and 7 bases lay outside the gene matches. The CDR3 sequence: CSVAASGGAAEQFF. In nucleotides, the CDR3 is TGCAGCGTTGCGGCTAGCGGGGGGGCCGCTGAGCAGTTCTTC.

This clone has just a few counts. V usage is TRBV14 and J usage is TRBJ1-1, with a tentative D call TRBD1 (5 bases). The CDR3 is 13 residues long. The germline V gene has CDR1 SGHDN and CDR2 FVKESK. V was shortened by 7 bases and J by 3 bases, with 12 bases between the two germline ends. The CDR3 is CASKAVGDTEAFF. The CDR3 nucleotides are TGTGCCAGCAAAGCTGTGGGGGACACTGAAGCTTTCTTT.

This clone was detected a few times. The chain has TRBV9 and TRBJ1-1; no clear D gene. Trimming stripped 0 bases from V and 1 base from J, with 7 bases between. The CDR3 length is 14 residues. Germline V gene lookup returns CDR1 SGDLS and CDR2 YYNGEE. Written as DNA, the CDR3 is TGTGCCAGCAGCGTAGTGGGGTCGAACACTGAAGCTTTCTTT. It codes for CASSVVGSNTEAFF.

This clone was seen a few times. The chain joins TRBV25-1 to TRBJ2-7; 9 positions match TRBD1. Per germline, CDR1 MGHDK and CDR2 SYGVNS. The CDR3 covers 17 residues. J was trimmed by 2 bases and V by 4 bases; bases with no gene match: 12. In DNA, the CDR3 is TGTGCCAGCAGTGTCCCATTGGGACAGGGAGGGGCCTACGAGCAGTACTTC. Translated, it gives CASSVPLGQGGAYEQYF.

This clone was observed a handful of times. The V and J genes are TRBV6-5 and TRBJ2-5; D unclear. The ends were cut back, 2 bases at V and 4 bases at J, with 11 bases in the middle. This CDR3 contains 14 residues. CDR1 is MNHEY and CDR2 is SVGAGI in the germline V gene. CDR3 sequence reads: CASSYDTVGETQYF. The CDR3 DNA sequence: TGTGCCAGCAGTTACGACACGGTGGGAGAGACCCAGTACTTC.

The chain joins TRBV5-1 to TRBJ2-7; 7 nucleotides line up with TRBD1. From germline, CDR1 is SGHRS and CDR2 YFSETQ. The V and J ends lost 2 bases and 3 bases, in that order; junction bases with no gene match: 8. This CDR3 has 15 residues. CDR3 nucleotides: TGCGCCAGCAGCTTCCCGGGACAGACCAACTACGAGCAGTACTTC. Its protein is CASSFPGQTNYEQYF.

This clone was counted only a few times. This CDR3 is CASSHRTSWETQYF. As DNA, the CDR3 is TGTGCCAGCAGCCACCGGACTAGCTGGGAGACCCAGTACTTC. This sequence joins TRBV14 and TRBJ2-5; 8 bases are shared with TRBD2. Losses at the gene ends were 3 bases for V and 5 bases for J; bases not matched to a gene: 5. Looked up from germline, CDR1 is SGHDN and CDR2 is FVKESK. The CDR3 runs to 14 residues. Complete variable domain (other parts from reference TRBV14 and TRBJ2-5): EAGVTQFPSHSVIEKGQTVTLRCDPISGHDNLYWYRRVMGKEIKFLLHFVKESKQDESGMPNNRFLAERTGGTYSTLKVQPAELEDSGVYFCASSHRTSWETQYFGPGTRLLVL.

A note on this clone: One end of the junction does not line up with germline, which may come from a read error. The rearrangement joins TRBV23-1 to TRBJ2-7; a possible D gene is TRBD1 (6 bases). TRBV23-1 is identified as an open reading frame with a role that is uncertain. This CDR3 is built from 14 residues. The CDR3 coding sequence is TGCGCCAGCAGTCAATCGTTCTCTTGCAGGGGCCTCCCCTTC. It is translated as CASSQSFSCRGLPF.

This clone was observed a handful of times. The chain employs TRBV28 and TRBJ2-1, with TRBD1 matching 9 bases. The CDR3 is 15 residues long. The germline CDR1 and CDR2 sequences are MDHEN and SYDVKM. The junction had 10 bases not matched to a gene; V was cut back by 5 bases and J by 8 bases. The CDR3 protein is CASSKVGQGVDEQFF. The DNA for the CDR3 is TGTGCCAGCAGTAAGGTGGGACAGGGAGTGGATGAGCAGTTCTTC.

The chain carries TRBV30 and TRBJ2-5; 11 bases are a match to TRBD1. The CDR3 has 13 residues. CDR1 is GTSNPN and CDR2 is SVGIG in the germline V gene (reference sequence). J was trimmed by 5 bases and V by 7 bases; bases with no gene match: 6. DNA of the CDR3: TGTGCCTCCCGGACAGGGGGCGCGGAGACCCAGTACTTC. Translation gives CASRTGGAETQYF.

CDR3 sequence (DNA): TGTGCCTGGAGATTAGGACCCGCATGGAATGAGCAGTTCTTC. It translates to CAWRLGPAWNEQFF. The chain carries TRBV30 and TRBJ2-1; no firm D call. The CDR3 covers 14 residues. Per the germline V gene, CDR1 is GTSNPN and CDR2 is SVGIG (reference sequence). V lost 3 bases and J 7 bases, leaving 16 bases between the germline ends.

This clone turned up a few times. This rearrangement joins TRBV29-1 to TRBJ2-4, with D possibly called TRBD1 or TRBD2 (5 bases each). This CDR3 spans 14 amino acids. Per germline, CDR1 SQVTM and CDR2 ANQGSEA. With 6 bases removed from V and 1 base from J, the gap between germline ends came to 13 bases. Written as DNA, the CDR3 is TGCAGCGTCCAAAGTGAGGGGGCCAAAAACATTCAGTACTTC. Amino acid sequence: CSVQSEGAKNIQYF.

This clone was detected a few times. The chain recombines TRBV10-3 with TRBJ1-1, with D perhaps TRBD1 (6 bases). This CDR3 comprises 15 residues. Between the trimmed V and J ends, which lost 7 bases and 1 base, there was a span of 16 bases. Germline V lookup: CDR1 ENHRY, CDR2 SYGVKD. The CDR3 nucleotides read TGTGCCATCAAAGCCAGGGGCCTTCGGAACACTGAAGCTTTCTTT. Its protein product is CAIKARGLRNTEAFF.

The chain joins TRBV7-2 to TRBJ2-7, with a possible D match to TRBD2 (6 bases). Trimming cost V 5 bases and J 6 bases, with 14 bases left between them. The germline V gene encodes CDR1 SGHTA and CDR2 FQGNSA. The CDR3 is made up of 13 amino acids. CDR3 DNA sequence: TGTGCCAGCAGCGGACGGTACGGGGGCGAGCAGTACTTC. This gives the protein CASSGRYGGEQYF.

This clone was picked up a small number of times. CDR3 nucleotide sequence: TGTGCCAGCAGCGTAAGCACGGGAAGGGCTGTCTACACCTTC. It translates to CASSVSTGRAVYTF. The J gene is TRBJ1-2, the V gene TRBV9, with D hard to call. The V and J ends lost 1 base and 10 bases respectively, with 17 bases between them. Germline-derived CDR1 and CDR2 are SGDLS and YYNGEE. The CDR3 is made up of 14 amino acids.

The chain carries TRBV6-6 and TRBJ1-5, with TRBD1 matching 7 bases. Germline CDR1 reads MNHNY; CDR2 reads SVGAGI (reference sequence). The trim removed 7 bases at V and 9 bases at J, leaving 18 bases unmatched. The CDR3 runs 16 residues. In nucleotides, the CDR3 is TGTGCCAGCACCACCCTGGGGACAGATGGAGTGCGGCCCCAGCATTTT. Translating it yields CASTTLGTDGVRPQHF.

This chain connects TRBV7-2 to TRBJ1-2, with D uncertain. CDR1 SGHTA and CDR2 FQGNSA come from the germline V gene. The CDR3 contains 11 residues. The V gene lost 4 bases and the J gene lost 5 bases, with 5 bases spanning the gap. In DNA form, the CDR3 reads TGTGCCAGCAGCTCGGGATATGGCTACACCTTC. Amino acids: CASSSGYGYTF.

This clone was seen a few times. The chain is built from TRBV10-3 and TRBJ1-5; no clear D. The CDR3 extends over 15 amino acids. Germline lookup yields CDR1 ENHRY and CDR2 SYGVKD. Trimming shortened V by 3 bases and J by 0 bases, and 9 bases separated the two germline ends. CDR3 nucleotides: TGTGCCATCAGTGACCCCGGGAATAGCAATCAGCCCCAGCATTTT. Protein: CAISDPGNSNQPQHF.

This chain joins TRBV18 and TRBJ1-5, with a tentative D call TRBD1 (5 bases). This CDR3 is built from 16 residues. The V and J ends lost 5 bases and 5 bases respectively, with 19 bases between them. In germline, CDR1 is KGHSH, CDR2 LQKENI. The CDR3 protein is CASSSQTGTWDQPQHF. CDR3 nucleotides: TGTGCCAGCTCATCACAGACCGGGACCTGGGATCAGCCCCAGCATTTT.

This clone appeared a few times. CDR3 in DNA: TGTGCCAGCAGCAAAGTTCAAAAAAACATTCAGTACTTC. Protein: CASSKVQKNIQYF. The rearrangement uses TRBV21-1 and TRBJ2-4; TRBD1 is taken as the D call from the table, unchecked against the DNA. TRBV21-1 counts as a pseudogene. The CDR3 covers 13 residues.

This chain joins TRBV9 and TRBJ2-7, with 11 bases that match TRBD1. Germline V CDR1 and CDR2: SGDLS, YYNGEE. This CDR3 has 19 residues. V trimming: 3 bases; J trimming: 2 bases; junction bases outside the gene matches: 16. The CDR3 sequence is CASSAPRGFPGQGAYEQYF. In nucleotides, the CDR3 is TGTGCCAGCAGCGCACCGCGAGGGTTCCCGGGACAGGGGGCCTACGAGCAGTACTTC.

V usage is TRBV6-5 and J usage is TRBJ2-3, with D perhaps matching TRBD1 or TRBD2 (5 bases each). This CDR3 region has 15 residues. The V end was cut by 9 bases, the J end by 5 bases, with 21 bases between. The germline V gene encodes CDR1 MNHEY and CDR2 SVGAGI. The CDR3 reads CASLSGPELGDTQYF. In DNA form, the CDR3 reads TGTGCCAGTCTCTCGGGACCCGAACTGGGAGATACGCAGTATTTT.

The chain recombines TRBV30 with TRBJ2-3, with 9 positions matching TRBD1. The junction had 9 bases not matched to a gene; V was cut back by 3 bases and J by 8 bases. The CDR3 consists of 14 residues. The V gene's germline CDR1 is GTSNPN and CDR2 SVGIG (reference sequence). The CDR3 DNA follows: TGTGCCTGGAGGGACAGGGGAGGACTGGGTACGCAGTATTTT. It specifies CAWRDRGGLGTQYF.

In its sample, this clone was seen a few times. The sample holds other DNA sequences that translate to the same CDR3. The chain has TRBV29-1 and TRBJ2-7, with 7 bases aligning to TRBD1. Per the germline V gene, CDR1 is SQVTM and CDR2 is ANQGSEA. Trimming cost V 4 bases and J 2 bases; bases outside gene matches: 2. The length of the CDR3 is 12 residues. CDR3 in amino acids: CSVVGQTYEQYF. CDR3 coding DNA: TGCAGCGTTGTGGGACAGACCTACGAGCAGTACTTC.

This clone was recorded a few times. The chain couples TRBV28 to TRBJ1-2, with unresolved D. The germline V gene encodes CDR1 MDHEN and CDR2 SYDVKM. The V gene lost 7 bases and the J gene lost 5 bases, with 11 bases spanning the gap. The CDR3 is 12 amino acids. In nucleotides, the CDR3 is TGTGCCAGCACGAACAGTCGTTATGGCTACACCTTC. Translating it yields CASTNSRYGYTF.

V usage is TRBV30 and J usage is TRBJ2-3, with D perhaps TRBD1 (5 bases). This CDR3 comprises 13 residues. V was cut by 5 bases and J by 5 bases, with 14 bases left in between. Germline V gene lookup returns CDR1 GTSNPN and CDR2 SVGIG (reference sequence). CDR3 bases: TGTGCCTGGGCTTCAAACCAGGGAGATACGCAGTATTTT. As protein: CAWASNQGDTQYF.

The table lists this clone with a few counts. This same CDR3 is encoded by further DNA sequences in the sample. DNA of the CDR3: TGCGCCAGCAGTTTCGGACAGCAAGAGACCCAGTACTTC. Residues: CASSFGQQETQYF. V and J are TRBV5-1 and TRBJ2-5; D is perhaps TRBD1 (6 bases). Trimming cost V 5 bases and J 2 bases, with 10 bases left between them. CDR1 SGHRS and CDR2 YFSETQ come from the germline V gene. This CDR3 spans 13 amino acids.